This TCR beta chain came from a study of lymphopenia after photon versus proton radiotherapy. The study, taken as a whole, reports: In patients who died, overall survival fell as post-nadir TCR diversity dropped more. Only patients who died were analyzed for survival; proton advantage is unproven. After the lymphocyte nadir, photon-treated repertoires showed oligoclonal expansion, especially of CD8+ Temra cells.

As to this clone: Its matching antigen is unknown.

Clones were read by immunoSEQ multiplex PCR, and TCRdb kept only the in-frame ones, dropping some. The sample gives around 24,000 clones, 75% to 90% of which show up once; roughly 5.2% is in the top ten. The V gene lost 4 bases and the J gene lost 1 base, with 10 bases spanning the gap. CDR3 size: 14 residues. Germline CDR1 MGHRA, CDR2 YSYEKL. Sequencing used peripheral blood, obtained from a patient treated with photon-based radiotherapy. The origin of this receptor is a man younger than 45 with gastric cancer. The gene calls are TRBV4-1 and TRBJ1-1; weak D call: TRBD1 (6 bases). CDR3 loop: CASSRQERNTEAFF. DNA for the CDR3: TGCGCCAGCAGCCGACAGGAAAGGAACACTGAAGCTTTCTTT.